This T cell receptor (beta chain) comes out of a study of response to subunit inactivated influenza vaccine. TCRdb reprocessed the RT-PCR reads with MiXCR, giving one entry per CDR3 protein. Of more than 700,000 distinct CDR3 sequences listed, about 20% are singletons. As concerns this clonotype: Its matching antigen is unknown.

Findings and caveats of the study: A suggestion made by the authors is that each seasonal influenza vaccination recruits few new T cells.

The sequencing used PBMCs from blood, collected about 5 days after vaccination. This receptor was taken from a man aged 50 to 59 who received an inactivated influenza vaccine.

CDR3 coding DNA: TGCACCGCGGGCAGGGACAGAGATGGCTACACCTTC. This codes for CTAGRDRDGYTF. The chain joins TRBV29-1 to TRBJ1-2, with TRBD1 matching over 7 bases. CDR3 length: 12 amino acids. Germline V gene data show CDR1 as SQVTM and CDR2 as ANQGSEA. The variable domain in full, with the rest retrieved from reference TRBV29-1 and TRBJ1-2, is SAVISQKPSRDICQRGTSLTIQCQVDSQVTMMFWYRQQPGQSLTLIATANQGSEATYESGFVIDKFPISRPNLTFSTLTVSNMSPEDSSIYLCTAGRDRDGYTFGSGTRLTVV.